This record covers a single T cell receptor (beta chain). This sample stems from a study of blood T cell repertoires in COVID-19. Sequencing used immunoSEQ multiplex PCR; TCRdb keeps in-frame clones, though not all of them. Among about 74,000 clones listed, approximately 78% were seen once. This CDR3 spans 14 amino acids. Germline-derived CDR1 and CDR2 are SGHKS and YYEKEE (reference sequence). V was cut by 2 bases and J by 5 bases, with 10 bases left in between. The chain employs TRBV5-5 and TRBJ2-2; a possible D gene is TRBD1 (6 bases). The clonotype was recovered from a human donor in a cohort sampled during active COVID-19. Sequenced material: peripheral blood. The CDR3 DNA reads TGTGCCAGCAGCTTAGACCAGGGGACCGGGGAGCTGTTTTTT. Translated: CASSLDQGTGELFF.